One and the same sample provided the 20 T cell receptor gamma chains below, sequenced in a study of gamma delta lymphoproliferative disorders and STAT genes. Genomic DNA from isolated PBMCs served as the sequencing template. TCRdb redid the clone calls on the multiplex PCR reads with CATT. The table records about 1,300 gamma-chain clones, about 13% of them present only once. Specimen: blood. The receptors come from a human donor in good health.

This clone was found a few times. CDR3 loop: CATWGWFKIF. DNA of the CDR3: TGTGCCACCTGGGGTTGGTTCAAGATATTT. The chain employs TRGV5 and TRGJP1. The J gene was not available in TCRdb and was assigned here by matching the DNA to germline segments. J lost 9 bases, V lost 5 bases, and 0 bases had no gene match. Germline loops: CDR1 VINAFY, CDR2 YDVSNSKD. The CDR3 is 10 residues long.

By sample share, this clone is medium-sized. The DNA of the CDR3 is TGTGCCACCTGGGACGGGCGGGAATATAAGAAACTCTTT. Its protein product is CATWDGREYKKLF. The chain employs TRGV2 and TRGJ1 or TRGJ2. Since TCRdb gives no J gene, matching the DNA to germline was used here to assign it. Germline CDR1 and CDR2: EGSNGY and YDSYNSKV. V was pared by 0 bases and J by 7 bases, with 6 bases of the junction left unmatched. The CDR3 covers 13 residues.

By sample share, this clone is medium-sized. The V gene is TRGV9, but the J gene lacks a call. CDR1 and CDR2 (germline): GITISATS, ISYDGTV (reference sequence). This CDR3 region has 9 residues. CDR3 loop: CALWEDKTF. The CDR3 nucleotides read TGTGCCTTGTGGGAAGATAAAACTTTT.

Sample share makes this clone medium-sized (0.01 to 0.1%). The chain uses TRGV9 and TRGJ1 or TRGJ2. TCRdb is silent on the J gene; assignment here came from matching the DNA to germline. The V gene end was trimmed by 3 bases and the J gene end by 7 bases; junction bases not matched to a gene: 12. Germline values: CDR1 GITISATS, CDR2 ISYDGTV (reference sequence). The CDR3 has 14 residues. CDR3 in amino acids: CALWESRNWYKKLF. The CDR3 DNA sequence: TGTGCCTTGTGGGAGTCCCGGAATTGGTATAAGAAACTCTTT.

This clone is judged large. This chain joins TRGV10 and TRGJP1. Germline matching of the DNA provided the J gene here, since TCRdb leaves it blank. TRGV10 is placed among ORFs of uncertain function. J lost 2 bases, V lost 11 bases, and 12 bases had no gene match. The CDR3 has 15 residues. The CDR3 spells CAALAGRTTGWFKIF. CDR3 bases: TGTGCTGCGCTGGCGGGTAGAACCACTGGTTGGTTCAAGATATTT.

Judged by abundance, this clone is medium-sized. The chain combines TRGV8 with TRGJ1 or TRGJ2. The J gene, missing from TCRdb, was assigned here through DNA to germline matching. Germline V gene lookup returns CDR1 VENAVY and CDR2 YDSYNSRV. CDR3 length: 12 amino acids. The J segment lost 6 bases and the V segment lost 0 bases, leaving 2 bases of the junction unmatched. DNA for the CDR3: TGTGCCACCTGGGATAGGCGTTATAAGAAACTCTTT. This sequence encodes CATWDRRYKKLF.

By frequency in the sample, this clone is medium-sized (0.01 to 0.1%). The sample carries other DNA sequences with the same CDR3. In DNA, the CDR3 is TGTGCCTTGTGGGAGGTGCAGGAGTTGGGCAAAAAAATCAAGGTATTT. Protein sequence: CALWEVQELGKKIKVF. The V and J genes are TRGV9 and TRGJP. The J gene is absent in TCRdb and was assigned here via DNA matching to germline. The CDR3 is made up of 16 amino acids. CDR1 and CDR2 (germline): GITISATS, ISYDGTV (reference sequence). Unmatched junction bases numbered 3, after V lost 0 bases and J lost 7 bases.

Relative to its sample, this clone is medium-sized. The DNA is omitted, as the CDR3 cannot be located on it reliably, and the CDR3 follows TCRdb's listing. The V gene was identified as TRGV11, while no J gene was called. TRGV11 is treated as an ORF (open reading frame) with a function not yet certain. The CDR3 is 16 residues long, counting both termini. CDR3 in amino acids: CTTVPAGLGTGYKKLF.

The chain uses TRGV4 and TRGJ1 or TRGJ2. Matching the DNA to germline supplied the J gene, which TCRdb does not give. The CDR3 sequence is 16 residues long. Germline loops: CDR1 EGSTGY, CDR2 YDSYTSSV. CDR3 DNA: TGTGCACCTGGGATGATTTTTCCCCCCTGTTATTATAAGAAACTCTTT. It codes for CAPGMIFPPCYYKKLF.

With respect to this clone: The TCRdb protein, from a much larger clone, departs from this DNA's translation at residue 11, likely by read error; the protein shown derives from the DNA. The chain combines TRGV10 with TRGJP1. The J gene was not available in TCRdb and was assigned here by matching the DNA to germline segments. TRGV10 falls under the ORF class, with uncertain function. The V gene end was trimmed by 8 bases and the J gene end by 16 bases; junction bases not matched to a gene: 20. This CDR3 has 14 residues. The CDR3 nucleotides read TGTGCTGCGTGGGATTATGAGTGGGTTCGGTGCAAGATATTT. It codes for CAAWDYEWVRCKIF.

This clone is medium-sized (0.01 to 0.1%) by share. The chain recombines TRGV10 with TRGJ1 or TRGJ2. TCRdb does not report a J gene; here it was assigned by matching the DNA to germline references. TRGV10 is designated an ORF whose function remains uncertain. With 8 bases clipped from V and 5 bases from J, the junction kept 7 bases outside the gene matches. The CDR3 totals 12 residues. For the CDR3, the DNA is TGTGCTGCGTGGGATTTGGATTATAAGAAACTCTTT. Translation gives CAAWDLDYKKLF.

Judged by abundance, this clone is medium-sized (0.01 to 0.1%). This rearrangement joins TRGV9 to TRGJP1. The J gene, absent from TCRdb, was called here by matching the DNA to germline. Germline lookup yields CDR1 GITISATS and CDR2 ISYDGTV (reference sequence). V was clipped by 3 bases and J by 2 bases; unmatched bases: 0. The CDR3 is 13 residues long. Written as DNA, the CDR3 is TGTGCCTTGTGGGAGACCACTGGTTGGTTCAAGATATTT. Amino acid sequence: CALWETTGWFKIF.

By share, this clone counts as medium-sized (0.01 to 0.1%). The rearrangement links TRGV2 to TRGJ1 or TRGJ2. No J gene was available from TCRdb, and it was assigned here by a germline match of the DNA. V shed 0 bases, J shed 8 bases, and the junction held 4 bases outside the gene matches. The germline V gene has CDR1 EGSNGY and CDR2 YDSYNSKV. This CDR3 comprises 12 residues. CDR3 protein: CATWDGWDKKLF. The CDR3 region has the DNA TGTGCCACCTGGGACGGGTGGGATAAGAAACTCTTT.

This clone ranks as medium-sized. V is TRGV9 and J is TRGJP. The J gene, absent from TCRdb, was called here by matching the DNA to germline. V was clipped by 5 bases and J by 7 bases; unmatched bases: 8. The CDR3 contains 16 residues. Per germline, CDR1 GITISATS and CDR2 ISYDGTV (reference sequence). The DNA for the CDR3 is TGTGCCTTGTGGGTCGAAAAGGAGTTGGGCAAAAAAATCAAGGTATTT. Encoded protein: CALWVEKELGKKIKVF.

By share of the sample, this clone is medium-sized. CDR3 in DNA: TGTGCCTGCTGGATTAGGCACCCTAACTGTTATAAGAAACTCTTT. Protein: CACWIRHPNCYKKLF. The chain couples TRGV11 to TRGJ1 or TRGJ2. As TCRdb names no J gene, one was assigned here on the basis of a DNA match to germline. TRGV11 is an ORF for which the function is uncertain. The length of the CDR3 is 15 residues. The trim removed 0 bases at V and 6 bases at J, leaving 8 bases unmatched.

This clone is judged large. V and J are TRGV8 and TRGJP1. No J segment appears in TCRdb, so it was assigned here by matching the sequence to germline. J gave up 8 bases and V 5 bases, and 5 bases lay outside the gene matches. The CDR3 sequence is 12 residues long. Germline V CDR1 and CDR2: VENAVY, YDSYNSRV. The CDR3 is CATWVRGWFKIF. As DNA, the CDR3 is TGTGCCACCTGGGTTCGCGGTTGGTTCAAGATATTT.

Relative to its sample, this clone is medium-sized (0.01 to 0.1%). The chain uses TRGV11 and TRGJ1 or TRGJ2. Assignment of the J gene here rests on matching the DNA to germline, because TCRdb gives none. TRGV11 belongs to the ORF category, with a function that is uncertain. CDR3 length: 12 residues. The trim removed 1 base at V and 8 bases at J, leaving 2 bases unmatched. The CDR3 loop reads CACWIRQDKKLF. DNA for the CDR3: TGTGCCTGCTGGATTAGGCAGGATAAGAAACTCTTT.

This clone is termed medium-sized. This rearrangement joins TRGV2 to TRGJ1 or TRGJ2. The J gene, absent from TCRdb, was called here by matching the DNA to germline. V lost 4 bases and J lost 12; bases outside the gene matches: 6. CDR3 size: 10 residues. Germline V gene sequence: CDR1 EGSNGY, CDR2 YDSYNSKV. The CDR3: CATWERRKLF. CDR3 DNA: TGTGCCACCTGGGAACGAAGGAAACTCTTT.

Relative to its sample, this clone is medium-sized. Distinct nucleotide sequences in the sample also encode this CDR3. The CDR3: CATWDGPYYKKLF. The DNA of the CDR3 is TGTGCCACCTGGGACGGGCCCTATTATAAGAAACTCTTT. The chain recombines TRGV2 with TRGJ1 or TRGJ2. Here the J gene came from matching the DNA to germline, since TCRdb omits it. From germline, CDR1 is EGSNGY and CDR2 YDSYNSKV. V gave up 0 bases and J gave up 4 bases; unmatched junction bases: 3. The CDR3 totals 13 residues.

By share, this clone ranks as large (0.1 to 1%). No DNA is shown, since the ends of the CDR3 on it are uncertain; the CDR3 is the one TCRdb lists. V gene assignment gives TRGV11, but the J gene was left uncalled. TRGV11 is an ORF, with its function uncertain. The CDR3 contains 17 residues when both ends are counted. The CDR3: CTTVPAGLGTGDYKKLF.